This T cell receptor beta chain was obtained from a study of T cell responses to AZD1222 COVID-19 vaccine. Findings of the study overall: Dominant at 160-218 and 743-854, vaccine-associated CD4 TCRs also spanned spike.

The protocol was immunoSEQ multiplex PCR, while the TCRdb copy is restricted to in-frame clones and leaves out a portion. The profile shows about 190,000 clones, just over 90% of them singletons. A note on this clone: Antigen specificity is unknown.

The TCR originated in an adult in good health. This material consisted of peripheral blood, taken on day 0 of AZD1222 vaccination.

The CDR3 protein is CATSRDGLYGYTF. Written as DNA, the CDR3 is TGTGCCACCAGCAGAGATGGACTCTATGGCTACACCTTC. The chain joins TRBV15 to TRBJ1-2; D is undetermined. Trimming stripped 0 bases from V and 4 bases from J, with 6 bases between. This CDR3 contains 13 residues. From germline, CDR1 is LNHNV and CDR2 YYDKDF (reference sequence).